This T cell receptor beta chain was recovered during a study of human T cells and chemical hapten exposure. This CDR3 spans 13 amino acids. Losses at the gene ends were 7 bases for V and 4 bases for J; bases not matched to a gene: 9. Per germline, CDR1 SQVTM and CDR2 ANQGSEA. As for time point: pre-sensitization, week 0. The treatment: therapeutic diphenylcyclopropenone sensitization with weekly scalp DPC. TCRdb ran MiXCR on the RACE reads and lists one entry per CDR3 protein. The table lists more than 150,000 distinct CDR3 sequences, more than 25% of them singletons. This clonotype was picked up a small number of times.

The clonotype originates from a woman aged 25 to 45 with alopecia areata. Some clones in this sample may be carry-over from other donors' samples. This sample comprised whole blood, obtained in connection with sensitization to the hapten diphenylcyclopropenone (DPC). The chain couples TRBV29-1 to TRBJ2-5, with 7 bases aligning to TRBD1. In nucleotides, the CDR3 is TGCAGCGCCGGACAGGCAAAAAGAGAGACCCAGTACTTC. Its translation: CSAGQAKRETQYF.